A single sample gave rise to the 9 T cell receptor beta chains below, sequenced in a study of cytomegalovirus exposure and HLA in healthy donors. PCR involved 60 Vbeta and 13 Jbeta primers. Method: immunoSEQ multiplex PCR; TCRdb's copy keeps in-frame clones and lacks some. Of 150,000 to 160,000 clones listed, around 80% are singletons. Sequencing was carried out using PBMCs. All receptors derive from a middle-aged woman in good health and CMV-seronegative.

This CDR3 reads CASSPGETNYGYTF. In DNA, the CDR3 is TGTGCCAGCTCACCAGGAGAGACTAACTATGGCTACACCTTC. V gene TRBV18 combines with J gene TRBJ1-2, with unresolved D. CDR3 size: 14 residues. Germline V gene data show CDR1 as KGHSH and CDR2 as LQKENI. V lost 2 bases, J lost 0 bases, and 7 bases lay in between.

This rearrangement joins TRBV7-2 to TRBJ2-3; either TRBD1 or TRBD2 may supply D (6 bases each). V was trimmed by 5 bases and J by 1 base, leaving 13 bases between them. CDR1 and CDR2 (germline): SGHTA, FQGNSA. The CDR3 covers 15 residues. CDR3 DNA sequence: TGTGCCAGCAGCATAGGGGGAGGCCGCACAGATACGCAGTATTTT. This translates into CASSIGGGRTDTQYF.

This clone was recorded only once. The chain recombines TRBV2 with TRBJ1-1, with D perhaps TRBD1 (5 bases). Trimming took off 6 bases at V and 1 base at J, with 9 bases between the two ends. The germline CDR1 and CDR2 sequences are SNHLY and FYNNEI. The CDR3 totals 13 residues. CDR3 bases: TGTGCCAGCAGGTATGACAGGAACACTGAAGCTTTCTTT. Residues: CASRYDRNTEAFF.

For the CDR3, the DNA is TGCGCCAGCAGCTTGGAAGGGGTTTCCACCGGGGAGCTGTTTTTT. As protein: CASSLEGVSTGELFF. This chain uses TRBV5-1 with TRBJ2-2; a weak D match, TRBD1 (5 bases). This CDR3 has 15 residues. V lost 0 bases to trimming and J lost 4 bases, with 10 bases between them. Germline CDR1 is SGHRS and CDR2 is YFSETQ.

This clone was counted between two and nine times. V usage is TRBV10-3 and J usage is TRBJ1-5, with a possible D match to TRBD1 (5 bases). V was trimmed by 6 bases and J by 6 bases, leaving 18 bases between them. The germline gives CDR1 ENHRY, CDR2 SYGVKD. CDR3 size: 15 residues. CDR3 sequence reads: CAISPRETAGQPQHF. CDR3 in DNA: TGTGCCATCAGCCCCAGGGAAACAGCAGGTCAGCCCCAGCATTTT.

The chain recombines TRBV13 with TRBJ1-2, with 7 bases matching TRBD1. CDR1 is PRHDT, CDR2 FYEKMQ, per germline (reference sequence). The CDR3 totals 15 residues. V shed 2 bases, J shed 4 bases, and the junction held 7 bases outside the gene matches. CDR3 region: CASSLMQGVGYGYTF. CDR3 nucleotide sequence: TGTGCCAGCAGCTTAATGCAGGGGGTCGGCTATGGCTACACCTTC.

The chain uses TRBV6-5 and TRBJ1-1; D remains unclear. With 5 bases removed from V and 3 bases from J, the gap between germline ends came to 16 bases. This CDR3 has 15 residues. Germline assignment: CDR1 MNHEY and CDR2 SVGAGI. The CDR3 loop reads CASSLEEGRDTEAFF. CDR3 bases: TGTGCCAGCAGTCTCGAGGAGGGTCGGGACACTGAAGCTTTCTTT.

CDR3 DNA: TGTGCCAGCAGCTTACAGGGGAACACTGAAGCTTTCTTT. It yields the protein CASSLQGNTEAFF. V usage is TRBV7-9 and J usage is TRBJ1-1, with D possibly being TRBD1 (5 bases). The V gene's germline CDR1 is SEHNR and CDR2 FQNEAQ (reference sequence). V dropped 2 bases and J dropped 1 base, with 5 bases sitting between them. The CDR3 covers 13 residues.

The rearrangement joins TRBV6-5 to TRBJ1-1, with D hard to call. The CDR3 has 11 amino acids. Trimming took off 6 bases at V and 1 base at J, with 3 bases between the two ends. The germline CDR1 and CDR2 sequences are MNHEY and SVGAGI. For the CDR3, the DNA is TGTGCCAGCAGCTCGAACACTGAAGCTTTCTTT. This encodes CASSSNTEAFF.